These 23 T cell receptor beta chains originate from one sample sequenced in a study of cytomegalovirus exposure and HLA in healthy donors. PCR employed 60 Vbeta and 13 Jbeta primers. Data came from immunoSEQ multiplex PCR; TCRdb stores just in-frame clones and leaves some out. The table shows around 150,000 clones, with 65% to 85% occurring only once. Sequenced sample: PBMCs. The source is a woman in her 30s in good health and CMV-seropositive.

This clone has a handful of counts. The chain uses TRBV29-1 and TRBJ2-7; tentatively, D is TRBD1 (6 bases). The CDR3 is 13 amino acids. CDR1 SQVTM and CDR2 ANQGSEA come from the germline V gene. V lost 4 bases, J lost 4 bases, and 14 bases lay in between. The CDR3 sequence is CSVVPGHLYEQYF. CDR3 nucleotides: TGCAGCGTTGTACCGGGACACCTATACGAGCAGTACTTC.

The rearrangement links TRBV2 to TRBJ1-4; a possible D gene is TRBD1 (6 bases). This CDR3 has 13 residues. The V and J ends lost 2 bases and 8 bases respectively, with 9 bases between them. From germline, CDR1 is SNHLY and CDR2 FYNNEI. The CDR3 DNA follows: TGTGCCAGCAGTGAACAGGGGATCGAAAAACTGTTTTTT. Its protein is CASSEQGIEKLFF.

The chain joins TRBV5-1 to TRBJ1-6; D might be TRBD1 (5 bases). The germline V gene encodes CDR1 SGHRS and CDR2 YFSETQ. The CDR3 extends over 15 amino acids. Trimming stripped 4 bases from V and 11 bases from J, with 19 bases between. In nucleotides, the CDR3 is TGCGCCAGCAGCCGCGGGATACAGACGGGACCACCCCTCCACTTT. It yields the protein CASSRGIQTGPPLHF.

V usage is TRBV30 and J usage is TRBJ2-7, with 8 bases matching TRBD2. Germline V gene lookup returns CDR1 GTSNPN and CDR2 SVGIG (reference sequence). The length of the CDR3 is 14 residues. Trimming cost V 4 bases and J 6 bases; bases outside gene matches: 11. CDR3 amino acids: CAWKGRWLAGEQYF. CDR3 in DNA: TGTGCCTGGAAGGGCCGCTGGCTAGCGGGCGAGCAGTACTTC.

Note on this clone: As the CDR3 is not closed by the conserved phenylalanine or tryptophan, this likely results from a read error. It is unclear where the CDR3 begins or ends on the DNA, so no DNA is shown, and the CDR3 is as TCRdb lists it. This CDR3 is CSVDRQVM. The genes are TRBV29-1 and TRBJ2-3; the DNA was not used to check the table's D call, TRBD1. With termini counted, the CDR3 has 8 amino acids. The V gene's germline CDR1 is SQVTM and CDR2 ANQGSEA.

The chain couples TRBV19 to TRBJ1-4; 9 nucleotides match TRBD1. Germline V gene lookup returns CDR1 LNHDA and CDR2 SQIVND (reference sequence). The CDR3 is 15 amino acids. CDR3 sequence: CVSGRTGATNEKLFF. Here the CDR3 DNA reads TGTGTCTCAGGTCGGACAGGGGCAACTAATGAAAAACTGTTTTTT.

The gene calls are TRBV6-6 and TRBJ1-4; D is undetermined. V gave up 5 bases and J gave up 8 bases, with 18 bases separating them. Germline loops: CDR1 MNHNY, CDR2 SVGAGI (reference sequence). The CDR3 has 15 residues. CDR3 coding DNA: TGTGCCAGCAGTGCCTCACGAGACAACGGAGAAAAACTGTTTTTT. Protein: CASSASRDNGEKLFF.

This sequence joins TRBV4-3 and TRBJ1-2; 10 bases are shared with TRBD1. The CDR3 covers 14 residues. Germline V lookup: CDR1 LGHNA, CDR2 YSLEER. The V segment lost 1 base and the J segment 5 bases; nucleotides outside the gene matches: 1. The CDR3: CASSQGDRGYGYTF. DNA for the CDR3: TGCGCCAGCAGCCAAGGGGACAGGGGATATGGCTACACCTTC.

CDR3 sequence reads: CASSQISLAGGQEQYF. For the CDR3, the DNA is TGTGCCAGCAGCCAAATATCACTAGCGGGGGGACAGGAGCAGTACTTC. The chain joins TRBV4-2 to TRBJ2-7; TRBD2 matches at 12 bases. Trimming removed 2 bases from V and 7 bases from J; junction bases left unmatched: 9. Germline CDR1 LGHNA, CDR2 YNFKEQ. This CDR3 is 16 amino acids long.

The CDR3 protein is CASSAQDRGNSYEQYF. In DNA, the CDR3 is TGTGCCAGCAGTGCACAGGACAGGGGAAACTCCTACGAGCAGTACTTC. The chain recombines TRBV6-1 with TRBJ2-5, with 9 nucleotides matching TRBD1. The J call could be wrong; TRBJ2-7 is a better fit for the DNA end. Germline-derived CDR1 and CDR2 are MNHNS and SASEGT. There are 16 residues in the CDR3.

CDR3 nucleotides: TGTGCCAGCAGTGAAGACCTTGCGGCAGCCGCGAATGGCTACACCTTC. This gives the protein CASSEDLAAAANGYTF. The J gene is TRBJ1-2, the V gene TRBV6-1; D call uncertain. Germline-derived CDR1 and CDR2 are MNHNS and SASEGT. This CDR3 spans 16 amino acids. The V end lost 1 base, the J end lost 6 bases, and 18 bases lay between the germline ends.

The chain links TRBV29-1 to TRBJ2-6, with unresolved D. The germline gives CDR1 SQVTM, CDR2 ANQGSEA. V shed 3 bases and J shed 0 bases, with 9 bases lying between them. The CDR3 has 15 amino acids. CDR3 bases: TGCAGCGTTGATCACACCATCTCTGGGGCCAACGTCCTGACTTTC. This gives the protein CSVDHTISGANVLTF.

As concerns this clone: The junction departs from the called germline gene at one end, perhaps through a read error. The chain has TRBV7-9 and TRBJ1-1; a weak D match, TRBD1 (5 bases). This CDR3 is 16 amino acids long. Per germline, CDR1 SEHNR and CDR2 FQNEAQ (reference sequence). CDR3 nucleotide sequence: TGTTCCAGCAGCTCCCGCAGGGAGGTAAGGACCACTGAAGCTTTCTTT. Protein: CSSSSRREVRTTEAFF.

This sequence joins TRBV7-9 and TRBJ2-2, with D possibly being TRBD2 (6 bases). The CDR3 loop spans 15 amino acids. V was cut by 5 bases and J by 5 bases, with 15 bases left in between. Germline V CDR1 and CDR2: SEHNR, FQNEAQ (reference sequence). DNA of the CDR3: TGTGCCAGCAGCGCCAGACCAGGGACTACCGGGGAGCTGTTTTTT. This encodes CASSARPGTTGELFF.

The rearrangement uses TRBV9 and TRBJ2-2; 9 nucleotides align to TRBD1. CDR3 length: 16 amino acids. The ends lost 3 bases at V and 6 bases at J; junction bases unmatched: 9. Germline-derived CDR1 and CDR2 are SGDLS and YYNGEE. The CDR3: CASSAPGQGLSGELFF. The CDR3 DNA reads as TGTGCCAGCAGCGCGCCGGGACAGGGTCTATCCGGGGAGCTGTTTTTT.

The chain is built from TRBV5-1 and TRBJ2-3, with D maybe TRBD2 (5 bases). With 1 base removed from V and 0 bases from J, the gap between germline ends came to 12 bases. CDR1 and CDR2 (germline): SGHRS, YFSETQ. The CDR3 is 16 amino acids. As DNA, the CDR3 is TGCGCCAGCAGCTTGCTCCCCGGGGAAAGCACAGATACGCAGTATTTT. This encodes CASSLLPGESTDTQYF.

The chain is built from TRBV5-5 and TRBJ2-3; 9 bases match TRBD2. This CDR3 has 13 residues. Germline trimming cut 6 bases from V and 2 bases from J; bases unmatched to any gene: 1. Germline lookup yields CDR1 SGHKS and CDR2 YYEKEE (reference sequence). CDR3 residues: CASKRGVTDTQYF. CDR3 DNA sequence: TGTGCCAGCAAGCGGGGGGTCACAGATACGCAGTATTTT.

The chain links TRBV5-6 to TRBJ2-7, with no clear D. Germline-derived CDR1 and CDR2 are SGHDT and YYEEEE. V was cut by 5 bases and J by 4 bases, with 7 bases left in between. The CDR3 consists of 11 residues. CDR3 nucleotides: TGTGCCAGCAGTTATTCGTACGAGCAGTACTTC. Translation gives CASSYSYEQYF. Using reference TRBV5-6 and TRBJ2-7 for the parts outside the CDR3, the full variable domain is DAGVTQSPTHLIKTRGQQVTLRCSPKSGHDTVSWYQQALGQGPQFIFQYYEEEERQRGNFPDRFSGHQFPNYSSELNVNALLLGDSALYLCASSYSYEQYFGPGTRLTVT.

This clone came up once. This chain joins TRBV19 and TRBJ1-4; 9 nucleotides agree with TRBD1. CDR1 is LNHDA, CDR2 SQIVND, per germline (reference sequence). The length of the CDR3 is 14 residues. Losses at the gene ends were 6 bases for V and 5 bases for J; bases not matched to a gene: 4. The DNA for the CDR3 is TGTGCCAGTAGCCCGACAGGGGGGAATGAAAAACTGTTTTTT. Amino acid sequence: CASSPTGGNEKLFF.

This clone was seen once. The rearrangement links TRBV6-4 to TRBJ2-7; 7 bases agree with TRBD1. The ends lost 5 bases at V and 1 base at J; junction bases unmatched: 5. The V gene's germline CDR1 is MRHNA and CDR2 SNTAGT. There are 14 residues in the CDR3. DNA of the CDR3: TGTGCCAGCAGTTCCGGGACAGAATCCTACGAGCAGTACTTC. It translates to CASSSGTESYEQYF.

J is TRBJ1-2 and V is TRBV21-1; the tabulated D call, TRBD1, remains unverified against the DNA. TRBV21-1 is a pseudogene locus. The CDR3 covers 17 residues. The CDR3 loop is CASSKKQTGSVDYGYTF. The CDR3 DNA reads TGTGCCAGCAGCAAAAAGCAAACAGGGAGTGTGGACTATGGCTACACCTTC.

The chain combines TRBV12-5 with TRBJ2-5, with TRBD2 matching 9 bases. The J call is doubtful: the DNA matches TRBJ2-7 better. This CDR3 spans 12 amino acids. Germline CDR1 LGHNT, CDR2 FRNRAP. The CDR3 loop is CASVTRGGEQYF. The CDR3 bases are TGTGCTAGTGTCACGCGGGGGGGCGAGCAGTACTTC.

The chain recombines TRBV9 with TRBJ2-3; TRBD1 matches 8 bases. With 4 bases clipped from V and 6 bases from J, the junction kept 13 bases outside the gene matches. CDR3 length: 16 amino acids. The germline gives CDR1 SGDLS, CDR2 YYNGEE. CDR3 DNA: TGTGCCAGCAGCCCTGGGGGCAGGGGGCGGTCTGATACGCAGTATTTT. Translation: CASSPGGRGRSDTQYF.